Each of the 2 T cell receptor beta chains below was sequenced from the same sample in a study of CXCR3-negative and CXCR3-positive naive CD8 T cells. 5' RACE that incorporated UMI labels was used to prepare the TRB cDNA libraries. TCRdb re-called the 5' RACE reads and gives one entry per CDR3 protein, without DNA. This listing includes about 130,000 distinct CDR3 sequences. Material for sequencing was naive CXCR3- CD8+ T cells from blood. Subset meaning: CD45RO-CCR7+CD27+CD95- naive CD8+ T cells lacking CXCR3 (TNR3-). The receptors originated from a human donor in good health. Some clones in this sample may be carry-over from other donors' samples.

The CDR3: CSVDTGNAGNTIYF. V gene TRBV29-1 combines with J gene TRBJ1-3; there is no DNA to check the TCRdb D call of TRBD1. This CDR3 is built from 14 residues. CDR1 SQVTM and CDR2 ANQGSEA come from the germline V gene.

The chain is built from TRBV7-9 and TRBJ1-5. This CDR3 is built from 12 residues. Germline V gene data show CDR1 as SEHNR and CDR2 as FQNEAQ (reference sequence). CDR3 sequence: CASSLADQPQHF.